Listed below are T cell receptor beta chains from one sample, sequenced in a study of CD8 T cells in ankylosing spondylitis. TCRdb re-derived calls from the 5' RACE reads in MiXCR, one entry per CDR3 protein. The sample records approximately 60,000 distinct CDR3 sequences, under 7.5% being singletons. Specimen: synovial fluid, either unsorted or a sorted T cell fraction (not recorded which). The receptors were gathered from a male donor with ankylosing spondylitis. Both conserved end residues are part of each CDR3.

v_call	j_call	cdr3_aa
TRBV13	TRBJ2-1	CASSPTDSKLYNEQFF
TRBV5-1	TRBJ2-7	CASSWGLSEQYF
TRBV24-1	TRBJ2-7	CAKSTPGAPGLADYEQYF
TRBV29-1	TRBJ2-5	CSVEDPQTPQETQYF
TRBV7-9	TRBJ1-1	CASSLQQMNTEAFF
TRBV5-6	TRBJ2-5	CASSLKFVDPETQYF
TRBV29-1	TRBJ2-5	CRQDPDRKLALEPRSRGTQYF
TRBV11-1	TRBJ1-1	CASSLEFGTEAFF
TRBV5-1	TRBJ1-1	CASSPQQGSPEAFF
TRBV19	TRBJ1-1	CASRQGMRDTEAFF
TRBV5-1	TRBJ2-5	CASRWGGVQETQYF
TRBV25-1	TRBJ2-7	CASRRDSYEQYF
TRBV10-2	TRBJ1-5	CASREGHQPQHF
TRBV20-1	TRBJ2-5	CSASSFSTRFETQYF
TRBV11-2	TRBJ2-1	CASSSMNYNEQFF
TRBV11-2	TRBJ2-7	CASSLTGTPGYEQYF
TRBV7-6	TRBJ2-1	CASSLREYNEQFF
TRBV5-1	TRBJ2-7	CASSSLHEQYF
TRBV29-1	TRBJ2-2	CSVAVGQVNTGELFF
TRBV27	TRBJ2-5	CASSPPYQETQYF
TRBV5-6	TRBJ2-7	CASSLPALQNPYEQYF